Presented here are 26 T cell receptor beta chains from one specimen sequenced in a study of blood T cell repertoires in COVID-19. Method: immunoSEQ multiplex PCR; TCRdb's copy keeps in-frame clones and lacks some. The sample has fewer than 85,000 clones; around nine tenths are singletons. Sequenced material: peripheral blood. The receptors were gathered from a man aged 55 to 70 with acute or convalescent COVID-19.

The chain recombines TRBV5-4 with TRBJ2-7; the D gene is possibly TRBD1 (5 bases). Germline values: CDR1 SGHNT, CDR2 YYREEE (reference sequence). V lost 6 bases to trimming and J lost 1 base, with 11 bases between them. There are 13 residues in the CDR3. CDR3 sequence (DNA): TGTGCCAGCAAGGTGCAGGGATCCTACGAGCAGTACTTC. It is translated as CASKVQGSYEQYF. Based on the CDR3 plus reference TRBV5-4 and TRBJ2-7, the full variable domain is ETGVTQSPTHLIKTRGQQVTLRCSSQSGHNTVSWYQQALGQGPQFIFQYYREEENGRGNFPPRFSGLQFPNYSSELNVNALELDDSALYLCASKVQGSYEQYFGPGTRLTVT.

V is TRBV6-5 and J is TRBJ1-3, with 7 bases matching TRBD1. Looked up from germline, CDR1 is MNHEY and CDR2 is SVGAGI. The ends lost 4 bases at V and 3 bases at J; junction bases unmatched: 6. The CDR3 consists of 15 residues. CDR3 residues: CASSLAGGGGNTIYF. Here the CDR3 DNA reads TGTGCCAGCAGTTTGGCAGGGGGAGGTGGAAACACCATATATTTT.

The chain recombines TRBV19 with TRBJ2-7; 7 positions agree with TRBD1. Germline V gene lookup returns CDR1 LNHDA and CDR2 SQIVND (reference sequence). This CDR3 comprises 15 residues. Trimming removed 2 bases from V and 0 bases from J; junction bases left unmatched: 4. This CDR3 reads CASSISRGHSYEQYF. In DNA form, the CDR3 reads TGTGCCAGTAGTATAAGTAGGGGGCACTCCTACGAGCAGTACTTC. Drawing the rest from reference TRBV19 and TRBJ2-7, the complete variable domain is DGGITQSPKYLFRKEGQNVTLSCEQNLNHDAMYWYRQDPGQGLRLIYYSQIVNDFQKGDIAEGYSVSREKKESFPLTVTSAQKNPTAFYLCASSISRGHSYEQYFGPGTRLTVT.

This chain joins TRBV11-3 and TRBJ2-2, with a tentative D call TRBD2 (6 bases). Per germline, CDR1 SGHNT and CDR2 YENEEA. The CDR3 consists of 16 residues. Trimming shortened V by 5 bases and J by 2 bases, and 15 bases separated the two germline ends. CDR3 amino acids: CASSTPIAGNTGELFF. The CDR3 DNA follows: TGTGCCAGCAGCACTCCTATTGCGGGAAACACCGGGGAGCTGTTTTTT.

The J gene is TRBJ1-1, the V gene TRBV24-1; D perhaps matches TRBD1 (6 bases). V shed 7 bases and J shed 4 bases, with 15 bases lying between them. The germline CDR1 and CDR2 sequences are KGHDR and SFDVKD. The CDR3 runs 14 residues. CDR3 loop: CATSETGLSTEAFF. The CDR3 region has the DNA TGTGCCACCAGCGAAACAGGGTTGAGCACTGAAGCTTTCTTT.

CDR3 amino acids: CASSPPGQGVTMNTEAFF. The CDR3 DNA follows: TGTGCCAGCTCACCACCGGGACAGGGGGTAACAATGAACACTGAAGCTTTCTTT. The V and J genes are TRBV18 and TRBJ1-1, with TRBD1 matching 11 bases. The germline gives CDR1 KGHSH, CDR2 LQKENI. V was pared by 0 bases and J by 0 bases, with 6 bases of the junction left unmatched. CDR3 length: 18 residues. Supplemented by reference TRBV18 and TRBJ1-1, the full variable domain reads NAGVMQNPRHLVRRRGQEARLRCSPMKGHSHVYWYRQLPEEGLKFMVYLQKENIIDESGMPKERFSAEFPKEGPSILRIQQVVRGDSAAYFCASSPPGQGVTMNTEAFFGQGTRLTVV.

The gene calls are TRBV6-2 or TRBV6-3 and TRBJ1-1; 11 nucleotides match TRBD1. V was clipped by 2 bases and J by 3 bases; unmatched bases: 8. CDR1 and CDR2 (germline): MNHEY, SVGEGT. The CDR3 runs to 17 residues. CDR3 sequence: CASSYGGQGASDTEAFF. The CDR3 nucleotides are TGTGCCAGCAGTTACGGAGGACAGGGGGCCTCGGACACTGAAGCTTTCTTT.

The chain uses TRBV6-2 or TRBV6-3 and TRBJ1-5; D possibly corresponds to TRBD1 (5 bases). The CDR3 consists of 13 residues. Germline V gene lookup returns CDR1 MNHEY and CDR2 SVGEGT. The V and J ends lost 2 bases and 5 bases respectively, with 7 bases between them. The CDR3 coding sequence is TGTGCCAGCAGTTACGACAGTGATCAGCCCCAGCATTTT. As protein: CASSYDSDQPQHF.

V gene TRBV19 combines with J gene TRBJ1-1; D may be TRBD1 (5 bases). The V gene's germline CDR1 is LNHDA and CDR2 SQIVND (reference sequence). The CDR3 extends over 12 amino acids. Trimming took 4 bases from V and 7 from J, leaving 10 bases between them. CDR3 region: CASSTRGNEAFF. CDR3 bases: TGTGCCAGTAGTACCCGGGGGAATGAAGCTTTCTTT.

The table lists this clone with a count of one. The rearrangement uses TRBV15 and TRBJ1-4, with unresolved D. Germline CDR1 is LNHNV and CDR2 is YYDKDF (reference sequence). The CDR3 contains 15 residues. V lost 3 bases to trimming and J lost 0 bases, with 8 bases between them. In DNA form, the CDR3 reads TGTGCCACCAGCAGGAGAAGAGCAACTAATGAAAAACTGTTTTTT. Its protein product is CATSRRRATNEKLFF.

The chain uses TRBV19 and TRBJ1-1; weak D call: TRBD1 (5 bases). The CDR3 is 15 amino acids. The germline V and J ends were trimmed by 6 bases and 4 bases, with 18 bases remaining between them. Germline CDR1 reads LNHDA; CDR2 reads SQIVND (reference sequence). The CDR3 loop reads CASSPPRGESTEAFF. DNA of the CDR3: TGTGCCAGTAGCCCCCCGCGGGGGGAGAGCACTGAAGCTTTCTTT. The complete variable domain, with remaining parts taken from reference TRBV19 and TRBJ1-1, reads DGGITQSPKYLFRKEGQNVTLSCEQNLNHDAMYWYRQDPGQGLRLIYYSQIVNDFQKGDIAEGYSVSREKKESFPLTVTSAQKNPTAFYLCASSPPRGESTEAFFGQGTRLTVV.

The rearrangement uses TRBV5-1 and TRBJ1-1; D gene uncertain. The CDR3 has 11 amino acids. V was pared by 4 bases and J by 6 bases, with 7 bases between. The V gene's germline CDR1 is SGHRS and CDR2 YFSETQ. CDR3 loop: CASSLRSEAFF. The CDR3 coding sequence is TGCGCCAGCAGCCTCAGGTCTGAAGCTTTCTTT.

The chain has TRBV5-1 and TRBJ2-3, with 11 bases that match TRBD2. V lost 4 bases, J lost 4 bases, and 8 bases stayed unmatched. The CDR3 has 16 residues. Per germline, CDR1 SGHRS and CDR2 YFSETQ. CDR3 loop: CASSTPSGGRADTQYF. The DNA of the CDR3 is TGCGCCAGCAGCACCCCTAGCGGGGGGAGGGCAGATACGCAGTATTTT. Full variable domain (outside the CDR3, taken from reference TRBV5-1 and TRBJ2-3): KAGVTQTPRYLIKTRGQQVTLSCSPISGHRSVSWYQQTPGQGLQFLFEYFSETQRNKGNFPGRFSGRQFSNSRSEMNVSTLELGDSALYLCASSTPSGGRADTQYFGPGTRLTVL.

The rearrangement uses TRBV29-1 and TRBJ1-2; D call uncertain. CDR3 length: 11 residues. Trimming removed 4 bases at V and 3 bases at J, with 6 bases between. Germline V gene sequence: CDR1 SQVTM, CDR2 ANQGSEA. The CDR3 spells CSVADYYGYTF. The CDR3 nucleotides are TGCAGCGTTGCGGACTACTATGGCTACACCTTC.

The gene calls are TRBV19 and TRBJ2-7, with 10 bases lining up with TRBD1. Germline trimming cut 4 bases from V and 4 bases from J; bases unmatched to any gene: 7. Germline assignment: CDR1 LNHDA and CDR2 SQIVND (reference sequence). This CDR3 is built from 15 residues. CDR3 DNA sequence: TGTGCCAGTAGTACCCCGGGACAGGGGCGATACGAGCAGTACTTC. Amino acids: CASSTPGQGRYEQYF.

The J gene is TRBJ1-2, the V gene TRBV5-6; TRBD1 might be the D (5 bases). Germline V gene data show CDR1 as SGHDT and CDR2 as YYEEEE. With 1 base removed from V and 8 bases from J, the gap between germline ends came to 9 bases. CDR3 length: 12 amino acids. As DNA, the CDR3 is TGTGCCAGCAGCTTGTCGGCAGGGGGCTACACCTTC. It yields the protein CASSLSAGGYTF.

This clone occurred a few times. J is TRBJ1-5 and V is TRBV7-2; tentative D call: TRBD1 (6 bases). This CDR3 has 14 residues. Trimming stripped 5 bases from V and 5 bases from J, with 13 bases between. Germline assignment: CDR1 SGHTA and CDR2 FQGNSA. The CDR3 sequence: CASSPTQGYQPQHF. CDR3 coding DNA: TGTGCCAGCAGCCCCACCCAGGGGTATCAGCCCCAGCATTTT.

As concerns this clone: A read error may account for a junction end that differs from germline. CDR3 residues: CASSSGAGPGSDAQYF. CDR3 nucleotide sequence: TGTGCCAGCAGTTCTGGAGCGGGGCCTGGCTCAGATGCGCAGTATTTT. The chain links TRBV6-5 to TRBJ2-3, with TRBD2 matching over 7 bases. CDR3 length: 16 residues. Germline CDR1 and CDR2: MNHEY and SVGAGI.

The rearrangement uses TRBV30 and TRBJ2-5, with TRBD2 identical over 9 bases. CDR1 GTSNPN and CDR2 SVGIG come from the germline V gene (reference sequence). Germline trimming cut 0 bases from V and 5 bases from J; bases unmatched to any gene: 7. The CDR3 consists of 15 residues. This CDR3 is CAWSVLAGTGETQYF. CDR3 sequence (DNA): TGTGCCTGGAGTGTTCTAGCGGGGACGGGTGAGACCCAGTACTTC.

The chain links TRBV5-5 to TRBJ2-7; weak D call: TRBD1 (5 bases). Germline V gives CDR1 SGHKS, CDR2 YYEKEE (reference sequence). Trimming pared 0 bases from V and 4 bases from J, leaving 8 bases between. The CDR3 extends over 13 amino acids. CDR3 loop: CASSLVSGYEQYF. CDR3 in DNA: TGTGCCAGCAGCTTGGTCTCAGGGTACGAGCAGTACTTC.

The rearrangement uses TRBV19 and TRBJ1-4; unclear D gene. CDR1 and CDR2 (germline): LNHDA, SQIVND (reference sequence). This CDR3 spans 13 amino acids. Trimming stripped 8 bases from V and 2 bases from J, with 9 bases between. CDR3 in amino acids: CASAQSTNEKLFF. The CDR3 DNA follows: TGTGCCAGTGCCCAGTCGACTAATGAAAAACTGTTTTTT.

The chain joins TRBV6-5 to TRBJ2-7; possibly TRBD2 for D (6 bases). CDR1 and CDR2 from the germline V gene are MNHEY and SVGAGI. Trimming removed 7 bases at V and 3 bases at J, with 16 bases between. The CDR3 length is 14 residues. The CDR3 here is CASTPRAGYYEQYF. The CDR3 nucleotides are TGTGCCAGCACCCCGAGGGCGGGATACTACGAGCAGTACTTC.

This rearrangement joins TRBV15 to TRBJ2-5; TRBD1 is a possible D gene (7 bases). The CDR3 consists of 16 residues. The germline CDR1 and CDR2 sequences are LNHNV and YYDKDF (reference sequence). Trimming cost V 0 bases and J 1 base, with 12 bases left between them. CDR3 residues: CATSRDRGTAQETQYF. DNA for the CDR3: TGTGCCACCAGCAGAGATCGGGGGACAGCCCAAGAGACCCAGTACTTC.

The CDR3 DNA sequence: TGTGCCAGCAGTAAGGGACTAGCGGGGGGCTTTACAGATACGCAGTATTTT. Protein sequence: CASSKGLAGGFTDTQYF. This chain uses TRBV2 with TRBJ2-3; 15 bases line up with TRBD2. This CDR3 contains 17 residues. CDR1 SNHLY and CDR2 FYNNEI come from the germline V gene. The V and J ends lost 5 bases and 3 bases, in that order; junction bases with no gene match: 6.

V and J are TRBV12-3 or TRBV12-4 and TRBJ1-1; D is unclear. Trimming left V 7 bases short and J 2 bases short, with 5 bases between. The CDR3 covers 11 residues. In DNA, the CDR3 is TGTGCCAGCACCCTCAACACTGAAGCTTTCTTT. This gives the protein CASTLNTEAFF.

The gene calls are TRBV5-4 and TRBJ1-3; D is undetermined. The V gene's germline CDR1 is SGHNT and CDR2 YYREEE (reference sequence). V dropped 4 bases and J dropped 4 bases, with 18 bases sitting between them. The CDR3 runs to 16 residues. CDR3 residues: CASSRMDASAGNTIYF. The DNA for the CDR3 is TGTGCCAGCAGCCGGATGGACGCTAGCGCCGGAAACACCATATATTTT.